This record looks at one T cell receptor beta chain sequence and its context. This clonotype was detected only a few times. What this receptor recognizes is not known. The sample holds no much larger clone one base away, and base qualities are not on file. The junction shows trimming of 5 bases on V and 9 bases on J, and the gene matches do not reach 8 bases of it. Via the germline V gene (reference sequence), CDR1 is SEHNR and CDR2 FQNEAQ. CDR3 length: 14 amino acids, cysteine to phenylalanine. Only the CDR3 DNA stays, 42 bases, in frame from base 1. This sample is drawn from a study of T cells after yellow fever vaccination (dated by TCRdb to the late 2010s). Looking at the study overall: The SMART-Seq v4 Ultra Low Input RNA kit was used to prepare libraries from fractions with low cell numbers. Blood samples were taken at several timepoints before and after primary and secondary immunization, and bulk PBMC replicates and cell subsets were isolated. To follow T-cell clones before and after primary and booster YFV17D yellow fever vaccination, bulk TCR alpha and beta repertoires were sequenced over time. The cohort comprised two healthy male donors, one aged 18 to 29 and one aged 30 to 40 years. Study-wide conclusions, independent of this receptor: The secondary T-cell response was weaker than the primary response but faster, peaking on day 5 instead of day 15. A small fraction of clonotypes showed up in both the CD4 and CD8 compartments, probably as a result of convergent recombination. Most clones expanded after primary vaccination were re-detected after the booster (almost 97% of CD4 and approximately 85% of CD8), suggesting broad memory maintenance. Because the study included only a couple of donors, the extent to which the findings can be generalized is limited. FACS-sorted repertoires could contain abundant contaminating clonotypes from the bulk population, so computational filtering was required.

TCR cDNA was synthesized by 5'RACE template switching, which introduced a universal primer site and unique molecular identifiers. Priming of cDNA synthesis was performed from both the TCR alpha and TCR beta constant segments. Library amplification used two PCR steps, and the second PCR step added sample barcodes and sequencing adapters. Sequencing of libraries was performed on Illumina HiSeq 2500 (2x100 bp) or NovaSeq (2x150 bp). The authors' pipeline ran thus. Demultiplexing of reads and collapsing into UMI consensus sequences were performed with MIGEC, and V(D)J alignment was carried out with MiXCR. Using edgeR on replicate PBMC samples, clonotypes were called vaccine-responding if FDR was below 0.01 and the log2 fold change was above 5 up to day 15. Each bulk clonotype received a CD4 or CD8 identity based on whether the sequenced CD4 or CD8 repertoire contained that clonotype at higher abundance. The raw public data were reprocessed by TCRdb itself: fastp quality trimming at Q25, MiXCR clonotype calling, in-frame beta chains only. Rows with one shared CDR3 protein collapse into an entry with the most common genes and DNA. The authors' filters were not applied to this entry. The sample records 450,000 to 550,000 distinct CDR3 sequences, roughly 19% of which are singletons. The ten largest clones take up approximately 15% of the sample.

Taken with the paper, the label for treatment or condition translates to: live attenuated yellow fever vaccine strain. At each blood-draw timepoint, two biological replicates of bulk PBMCs were collected. PBMCs were isolated from peripheral blood using a standard Ficoll-Paque protocol. TriZol was used to extract RNA from bulk PBMCs, CD4 and CD8 fractions, and dextramer-positive and dextramer-negative fractions. This TCR came from a young man who received the YFV17D yellow fever vaccine. Sequenced material: PBMCs, taken 15 days after the yellow fever booster vaccination. The chain is assembled from TRBV7-9 and TRBJ2-1, with 9 central nucleotides matching TRBD1. CDR3 sequence: CASSRGDRVLEQFF. The nucleotide sequence is given as TGTGCCAGCAGCCGGGGGGACAGGGTTCTTGAGCAGTTCTTC.